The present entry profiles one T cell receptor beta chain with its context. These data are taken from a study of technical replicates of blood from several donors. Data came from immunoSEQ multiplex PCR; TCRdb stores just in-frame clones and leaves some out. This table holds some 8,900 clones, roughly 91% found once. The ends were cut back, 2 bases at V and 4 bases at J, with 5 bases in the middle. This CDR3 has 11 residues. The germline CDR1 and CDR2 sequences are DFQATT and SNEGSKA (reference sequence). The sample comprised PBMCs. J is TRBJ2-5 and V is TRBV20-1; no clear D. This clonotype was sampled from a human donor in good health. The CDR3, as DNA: TGCAGTGCTAGACCCGGAGAGACCCAGTACTTC. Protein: CSARPGETQYF.